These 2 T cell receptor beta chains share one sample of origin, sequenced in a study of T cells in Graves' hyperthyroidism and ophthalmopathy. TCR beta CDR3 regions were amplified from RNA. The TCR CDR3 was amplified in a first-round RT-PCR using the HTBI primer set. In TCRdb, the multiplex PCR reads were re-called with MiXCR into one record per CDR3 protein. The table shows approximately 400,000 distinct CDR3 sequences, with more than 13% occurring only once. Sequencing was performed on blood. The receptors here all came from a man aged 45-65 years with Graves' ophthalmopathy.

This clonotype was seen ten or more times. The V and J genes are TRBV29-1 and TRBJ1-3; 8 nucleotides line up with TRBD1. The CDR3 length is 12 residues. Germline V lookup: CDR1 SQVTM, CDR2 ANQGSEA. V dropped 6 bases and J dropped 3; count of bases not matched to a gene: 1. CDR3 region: CSVDRGGNTIYF. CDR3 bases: TGCAGCGTCGACAGGGGTGGAAACACCATATATTTT.

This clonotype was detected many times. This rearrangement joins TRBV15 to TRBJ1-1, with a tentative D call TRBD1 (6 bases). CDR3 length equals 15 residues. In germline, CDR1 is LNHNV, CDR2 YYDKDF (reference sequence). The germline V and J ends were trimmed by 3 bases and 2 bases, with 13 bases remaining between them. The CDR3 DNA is TGTGCCACCAGCAGTCTACAGGGCCGAAACACTGAAGCTTTCTTT. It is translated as CATSSLQGRNTEAFF. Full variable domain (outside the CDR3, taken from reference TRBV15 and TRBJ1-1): DAMVIQNPRYQVTQFGKPVTLSCSQTLNHNVMYWYQQKSSQAPKLLFHYYDKDFNNEADTPDNFQSRRPNTSFCFLDIRSPGLGDTAMYLCATSSLQGRNTEAFFGQGTRLTVV.